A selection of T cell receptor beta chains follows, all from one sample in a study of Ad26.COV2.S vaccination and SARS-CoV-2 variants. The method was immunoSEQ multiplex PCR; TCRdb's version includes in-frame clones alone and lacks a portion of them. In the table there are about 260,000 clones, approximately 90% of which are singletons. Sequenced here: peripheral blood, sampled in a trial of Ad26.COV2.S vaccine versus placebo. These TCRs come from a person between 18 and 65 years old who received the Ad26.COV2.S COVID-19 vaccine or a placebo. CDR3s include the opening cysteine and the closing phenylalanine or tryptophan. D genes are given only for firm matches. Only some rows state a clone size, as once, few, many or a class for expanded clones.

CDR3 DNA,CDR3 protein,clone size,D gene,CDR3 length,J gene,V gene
TGTGCCAGCAGTTACTCGCCTGCCGAAAAACTGTTTTTT,CASSYSPAEKLFF,.,.,13,TRBJ1-4,TRBV6-5
TGTGCCAGCAGCGTAGGCATTGGCGCGTCCAATCAGCCCCAGCATTTT,CASSVGIGASNQPQHF,.,.,16,TRBJ1-5,TRBV9
TGTGCCAGCAGCACACGAGGTGAAGGGTGGGAGACCCAGTACTTC,CASSTRGEGWETQYF,.,.,15,TRBJ2-5,TRBV5-6
TGTGCCAGCACATTCGCGGGACTACGGTTCTTC,CASTFAGLRFF,.,TRBD2,11,TRBJ2-1,TRBV7-8
TGTGCCAGCAGCGTGACGCTACTAGCGGGGGGGCCAGATACGCAGTATTTT,CASSVTLLAGGPDTQYF,.,TRBD2,17,TRBJ2-3,TRBV9
TGTGCCAGCACAGAGACAGACCAAGAGACCCAGTACTTC,CASTETDQETQYF,.,.,13,TRBJ2-5,TRBV7-9
TGTGCCACCAGTTATGGGCAGTATAATTCACCCCTCCACTTT,CATSYGQYNSPLHF,.,.,14,TRBJ1-6,TRBV6-5
TGTGCCAGCAGCCCTCGAAGCAGGGCCACTGAAGCTTTCTTT,CASSPRSRATEAFF,.,.,14,TRBJ1-1,TRBV5-5
TGCGCCAGCAGCCAAGACGGGACTCCTTCCTACAATGAGCAGTTCTTC,CASSQDGTPSYNEQFF,.,.,16,TRBJ2-1,TRBV4-3
TGTGCCAGCAGCTTAGCAGGCAACCCGCCCCAGCATTTT,CASSLAGNPPQHF,.,.,13,TRBJ1-5,TRBV7-9
TGTGCCAGCAGGGGCAGTAAGTACGAGCAGTACTTC,CASRGSKYEQYF,once,.,12,TRBJ2-7,TRBV3-1/TRBV3-2